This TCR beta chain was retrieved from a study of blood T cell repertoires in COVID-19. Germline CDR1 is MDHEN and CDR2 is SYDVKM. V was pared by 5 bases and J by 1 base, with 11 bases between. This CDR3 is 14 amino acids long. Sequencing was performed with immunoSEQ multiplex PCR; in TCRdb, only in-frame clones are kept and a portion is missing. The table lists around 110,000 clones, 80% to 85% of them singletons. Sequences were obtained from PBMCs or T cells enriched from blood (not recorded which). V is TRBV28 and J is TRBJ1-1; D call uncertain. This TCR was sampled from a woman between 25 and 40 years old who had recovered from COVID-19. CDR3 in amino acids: CASSTHHKNTEAFF. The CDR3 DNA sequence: TGTGCCAGCAGTACCCACCACAAGAACACTGAAGCTTTCTTT.